This T cell receptor beta chain is drawn from a study of human T cells and chemical hapten exposure. After removal of 4 bases from V and 5 bases from J, the junction contained 12 bases not matched to a gene. CDR1 and CDR2 (germline): SEHNR, FQNEAQ (reference sequence). The CDR3 sequence is 17 residues long. Original analysis: Across samples, TCR counts had a median of 95,638 and ranged from 23,224 to 690,600. Via MiXCR, TCRdb re-called the RACE reads, giving one row per CDR3 protein. TCRdb assigned the V and J calls; the authors' analysis was not used. This sample has about 350,000 distinct CDR3 sequences, with under 6.5% found just once. Time point meaning: patch test 2, 6 weeks after DPC sensitization. The treatment denotes: therapeutic diphenylcyclopropenone sensitization with weekly scalp DPC.

The sequence was obtained from a woman aged 18-35 years with alopecia areata. Some clones in this sample may be carry-over from other donors' samples. The rearrangement uses TRBV7-9 and TRBJ1-3; 9 positions match TRBD1. Here the sequenced sample was whole blood, taken in connection with sensitization to the hapten diphenylcyclopropenone (DPC). CDR3 loop: CASSSTTGGEERNTIYF. The CDR3 coding sequence is TGTGCCAGCAGCTCAACAACAGGGGGCGAAGAAAGAAACACCATATATTTT.